A single sample gave rise to the 13 T cell receptor beta chains below, sequenced in a study of cytomegalovirus exposure and HLA in healthy donors. The PCR had 60 Vbeta and 13 Jbeta primers. The data were produced by immunoSEQ multiplex PCR, yet TCRdb's version contains in-frame clones alone and is incomplete. The sample lists around 140,000 clones; 72% were seen once. Sequencing was carried out using PBMCs. These receptors all stem from a middle-aged man in good health and CMV-seropositive.

This clone has just a few counts. Within the sample, other DNA sequences also encode this same CDR3. V is TRBV5-1 and J is TRBJ1-2; TRBD1 aligns across 7 bases. V dropped 2 bases and J dropped 7; count of bases not matched to a gene: 5. CDR3 length: 13 residues. CDR1 is SGHRS and CDR2 is YFSETQ in the germline V gene. This CDR3 is CASSFRDRGGYTF. The CDR3 DNA reads as TGCGCCAGCAGCTTCCGGGACAGAGGTGGCTACACCTTC.

The chain carries TRBV7-6 and TRBJ2-1; TRBD2 is a possible D gene (7 bases). The CDR3 is 15 residues long. Trimming stripped 1 base from V and 8 bases from J, with 15 bases between. Germline values: CDR1 SGHVS, CDR2 FNYEAQ. The CDR3 reads CASSLDKGGSDEQFF. DNA for the CDR3: TGTGCCAGCAGCTTAGATAAGGGGGGGAGCGATGAGCAGTTCTTC.

The chain uses TRBV2 and TRBJ1-2; D unresolved. Germline V gene data show CDR1 as SNHLY and CDR2 as FYNNEI. The CDR3 extends over 14 amino acids. V lost 2 bases to trimming and J lost 3 bases, with 10 bases between them. CDR3 residues: CASSEQRVYYGYTF. In DNA, the CDR3 is TGTGCCAGCAGTGAACAGCGGGTTTACTATGGCTACACCTTC.

The rearrangement uses TRBV7-2 and TRBJ2-1; 9 nucleotides agree with TRBD1. The V gene's germline CDR1 is SGHTA and CDR2 FQGNSA. V was clipped by 3 bases and J by 3 bases; unmatched bases: 3. The CDR3 is 15 residues long. This CDR3 reads CASSFGQGLYNEQFF. Here the CDR3 DNA reads TGTGCCAGCAGCTTTGGACAGGGGCTCTACAATGAGCAGTTCTTC.

This clone was counted between two and nine times. The CDR3 bases are TGCGCCAGCAGCCTGGGTACAGGGAATTACAATGAGCAGTTCTTC. As protein: CASSLGTGNYNEQFF. The chain employs TRBV5-1 and TRBJ2-1; D is perhaps TRBD1 (6 bases). The V gene's germline CDR1 is SGHRS and CDR2 YFSETQ. Trimming left V 4 bases short and J 4 bases short, with 15 bases between. The CDR3 totals 15 residues.

The table lists this clone with a count of one. This chain joins TRBV19 and TRBJ2-7; 7 bases align to TRBD2. Germline V lookup: CDR1 LNHDA, CDR2 SQIVND (reference sequence). The CDR3 sequence is 13 residues long. V lost 1 base and J lost 3; bases outside the gene matches: 0. The CDR3 spells CASSIGEGYEQYF. In DNA, the CDR3 is TGTGCCAGTAGTATAGGGGAGGGCTACGAGCAGTACTTC.

The sample holds one count of this clone. J is TRBJ2-3 and V is TRBV5-4; 10 bases are shared with TRBD2. Germline trimming cut 9 bases from V and 5 bases from J; bases unmatched to any gene: 9. The germline gives CDR1 SGHNT, CDR2 YYREEE (reference sequence). The CDR3 covers 14 residues. CDR3 residues: CATLAGGPGDTQYF. The CDR3 nucleotides read TGTGCCACCTTAGCGGGGGGCCCCGGAGATACGCAGTATTTT.

This chain uses TRBV19 with TRBJ1-1; TRBD1 is a possible D gene (5 bases). Germline V gene sequence: CDR1 LNHDA, CDR2 SQIVND (reference sequence). Trimming stripped 10 bases from V and 1 base from J, with 19 bases between. CDR3 length equals 15 residues. CDR3 loop: CATSLVGGANTEAFF. The CDR3 DNA reads TGTGCCACCTCGCTAGTGGGAGGGGCGAACACTGAAGCTTTCTTT.

The chain couples TRBV28 to TRBJ2-1, with TRBD1 matching 10 bases. CDR1 MDHEN and CDR2 SYDVKM come from the germline V gene. J gave up 10 bases and V 6 bases, and 9 bases lay outside the gene matches. The length of the CDR3 is 14 residues. CDR3 residues: CASSSGTGDPEQFF. The CDR3 DNA sequence: TGTGCCAGCAGCTCAGGGACAGGGGACCCCGAGCAGTTCTTC.

This clone came up once. The V gene is TRBV27, the J gene TRBJ2-3; 7 positions match TRBD1. V dropped 5 bases and J dropped 4; count of bases not matched to a gene: 9. The germline gives CDR1 MNHEY, CDR2 SMNVEV (reference sequence). The CDR3 extends over 15 amino acids. CDR3 protein: CASSPDRVMADTQYF. The CDR3 nucleotides are TGTGCCAGCAGTCCAGACAGGGTGATGGCAGATACGCAGTATTTT.

This clone was counted between two and nine times. The rearrangement joins TRBV9 to TRBJ1-6, with TRBD1 identical over 9 bases. With V trimmed by 0 bases and J by 10 bases, 5 bases remained unmatched. The CDR3 consists of 15 residues. Per germline, CDR1 SGDLS and CDR2 YYNGEE. This chain's CDR3 is CASSVEGQGGSPLHF. The CDR3, as DNA: TGTGCCAGCAGCGTAGAGGGACAGGGCGGCTCACCCCTCCACTTT.

The chain recombines TRBV5-1 with TRBJ2-7; 7 bases fit TRBD1. In germline, CDR1 is SGHRS, CDR2 YFSETQ. The CDR3 is 15 amino acids. Losses at the gene ends were 4 bases for V and 2 bases for J; bases not matched to a gene: 9. Here the CDR3 reads CASSADRLGAYEQYF. As DNA, the CDR3 is TGCGCCAGCAGCGCGGACAGGTTGGGGGCCTACGAGCAGTACTTC. Full variable domain (rest looked up from reference TRBV5-1 and TRBJ2-7): KAGVTQTPRYLIKTRGQQVTLSCSPISGHRSVSWYQQTPGQGLQFLFEYFSETQRNKGNFPGRFSGRQFSNSRSEMNVSTLELGDSALYLCASSADRLGAYEQYFGPGTRLTVT.

The table lists this clone with a few counts. This chain joins TRBV5-1 and TRBJ1-6, with no clear D. V shed 7 bases and J shed 0 bases, with 8 bases lying between them. In germline, CDR1 is SGHRS, CDR2 YFSETQ. This CDR3 comprises 14 residues. In DNA form, the CDR3 reads TGCGCCAGCCGCCTGAGCTCCTATAATTCACCCCTCCACTTT. It is translated as CASRLSSYNSPLHF.